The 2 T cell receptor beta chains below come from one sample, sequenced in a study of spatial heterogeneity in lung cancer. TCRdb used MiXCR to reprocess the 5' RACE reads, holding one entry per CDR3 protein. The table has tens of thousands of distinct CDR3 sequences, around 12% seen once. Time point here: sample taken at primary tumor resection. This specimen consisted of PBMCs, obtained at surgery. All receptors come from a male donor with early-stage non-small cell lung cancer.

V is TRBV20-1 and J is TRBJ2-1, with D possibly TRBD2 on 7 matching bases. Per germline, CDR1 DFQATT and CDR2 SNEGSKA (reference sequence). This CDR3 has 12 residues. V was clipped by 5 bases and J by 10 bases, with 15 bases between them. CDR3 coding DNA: TGCAGTGCTCGCAAGGGGGGGCGCGAGCAGTTCTTC. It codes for CSARKGGREQFF.

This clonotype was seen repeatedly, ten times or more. The CDR3 loop is CAISSKQSREQYF. CDR3 nucleotides: TGTGCCATCAGTTCTAAGCAAAGTCGCGAGCAGTACTTC. The chain employs TRBV10-3 and TRBJ2-7; no clear D. In germline, CDR1 is ENHRY, CDR2 SYGVKD. Trimming left V 5 bases short and J 6 bases short, with 14 bases between. The CDR3 spans 13 residues.